This entry describes one TCR beta chain. Antigen: not known. The data were taken from a study of CXCR3-negative and CXCR3-positive naive CD8 T cells. Points from the study as a whole: Researchers report that CXCR3-positive naive cells carry more hydrophobic TRB CDR3s than CXCR3-negative naive cells.

UMI-labeled 5' RACE TRB cDNA libraries were prepared from the cells. From the 5' RACE reads, TCRdb lists one entry per CDR3 protein and no DNA. This table holds some 130,000 distinct CDR3 sequences. This CDR3 region has 19 residues. The sample taken for sequencing was naive CXCR3+ CD8+ T cells from blood. Subset denoted: CD45RO-CCR7+CD27+CD95- naive CD8+ T cells expressing CXCR3 (TNR3+). This clonotype was sampled from a human donor in good health. Some clones in this sample may be carry-over from other donors' samples. The chain couples TRBV12-3 or TRBV12-4 to TRBJ2-5; TCRdb calls TRBD2, which cannot be checked without DNA. CDR3 region: CASSFLGTSGGLTQETQYF.